This TCR beta chain was recorded in a study of graft-versus-host responses after intestinal transplantation. Across the whole study: As for transplant type, recipients had multivisceral, liver-intestinal, or isolated intestinal grafts. Every one of the recipients received anti-thymocyte globulin induction and afterwards took tacrolimus and steroids for around 3 years. Study outcomes and limitations: Investigators detected GvH clones in recipient marrow, with some emerging earlier in ileum or blood. The study associated peak circulating GvH clone levels with early post-transplant HvG declines.

Comments on this clone: The antigen is undetermined.

V trimming: 3 bases; J trimming: 0 bases; junction bases outside the gene matches: 3. This CDR3 spans 17 amino acids. The germline CDR1 and CDR2 sequences are SEHNR and FQNEAQ (reference sequence). Here immunoSEQ multiplex PCR was the method, and the copy in TCRdb shows in-frame clones only, minus some. Among about 23,000 clones listed, 90% were seen once. This receptor was obtained from a human patient who received an intestinal transplant, so some T cells may come from the graft donor. The specimen comprised PBMCs, sampled just over 38 days after intestinal transplant. This rearrangement joins TRBV7-9 to TRBJ1-4; TRBD1 matches 11 bases. DNA of the CDR3: TGTGCCAGCAGCTTCCCGGACAGGGGGCCAACTAATGAAAAACTGTTTTTT. It yields the protein CASSFPDRGPTNEKLFF.